The clone carrying this T cell receptor (beta chain) was observed a handful of times. The antigen is undetermined. These data originate in a study of lymphopenia after photon versus proton radiotherapy. General study findings and limits: After the lymphocyte nadir, photon-treated repertoires showed oligoclonal expansion, especially of CD8+ Temra cells. Larger post-nadir TCR diversity loss correlated inversely with survival in deceased patients.

CDR1 is MNHNY and CDR2 is SVGAGI in the germline V gene (reference sequence). The CDR3 loop spans 12 amino acids. V lost 4 bases, J lost 6 bases, and 8 bases lay in between. Method: immunoSEQ multiplex PCR; TCRdb's copy keeps in-frame clones and lacks some. The repertoire holds roughly 30,000 clones, with approximately 88% as singletons. The TCR comes from an older woman with cholangiocarcinoma. Some clones in this sample may be carry-over from other donors' samples. The starting material was peripheral blood, obtained from a patient treated with proton-based radiotherapy. This chain links TRBV6-6 with TRBJ2-3; unclear D gene. CDR3 in DNA: TGTGCCAGCAGTTCCTGGCCGGATACGCAGTATTTT. Its translation is CASSSWPDTQYF.